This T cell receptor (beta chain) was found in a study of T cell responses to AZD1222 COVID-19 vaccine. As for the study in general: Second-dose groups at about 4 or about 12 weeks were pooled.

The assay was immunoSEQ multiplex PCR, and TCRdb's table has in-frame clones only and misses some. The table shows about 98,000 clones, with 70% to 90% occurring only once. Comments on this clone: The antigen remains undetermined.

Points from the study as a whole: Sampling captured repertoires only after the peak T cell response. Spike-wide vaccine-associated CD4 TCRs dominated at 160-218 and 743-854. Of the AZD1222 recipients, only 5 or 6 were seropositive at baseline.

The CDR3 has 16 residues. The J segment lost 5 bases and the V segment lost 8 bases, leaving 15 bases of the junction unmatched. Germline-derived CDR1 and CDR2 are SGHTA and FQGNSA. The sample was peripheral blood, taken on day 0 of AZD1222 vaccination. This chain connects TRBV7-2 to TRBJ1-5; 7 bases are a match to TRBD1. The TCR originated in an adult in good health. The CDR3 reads CASPCPDRERDQPQHF. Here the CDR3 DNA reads TGTGCCAGCCCATGTCCAGACAGGGAGAGGGATCAGCCCCAGCATTTT.